This T cell receptor beta chain was retrieved from a study of technical replicates of blood from several donors. The length of the CDR3 is 12 residues. CDR1 and CDR2 from the germline V gene are ENHRY and SYGVKD. Trimming at V came to 6 bases and at J to 3 bases, leaving 1 base not matched to a gene. TCRdb keeps only in-frame clones here, not all; method: immunoSEQ multiplex PCR. The sample has under 110,000 clones, 96% seen once. For this clone: The sample has other DNA sequences that encode this CDR3 too.

This TCR was sampled from a human donor in good health. Sequenced material: T cells isolated from PBMCs. The chain joins TRBV10-3 to TRBJ1-1; 7 nucleotides line up with TRBD1. Written as DNA, the CDR3 is TGTGCCATCAGCACAGGGGACACTGAAGCTTTCTTT. This gives the protein CAISTGDTEAFF.